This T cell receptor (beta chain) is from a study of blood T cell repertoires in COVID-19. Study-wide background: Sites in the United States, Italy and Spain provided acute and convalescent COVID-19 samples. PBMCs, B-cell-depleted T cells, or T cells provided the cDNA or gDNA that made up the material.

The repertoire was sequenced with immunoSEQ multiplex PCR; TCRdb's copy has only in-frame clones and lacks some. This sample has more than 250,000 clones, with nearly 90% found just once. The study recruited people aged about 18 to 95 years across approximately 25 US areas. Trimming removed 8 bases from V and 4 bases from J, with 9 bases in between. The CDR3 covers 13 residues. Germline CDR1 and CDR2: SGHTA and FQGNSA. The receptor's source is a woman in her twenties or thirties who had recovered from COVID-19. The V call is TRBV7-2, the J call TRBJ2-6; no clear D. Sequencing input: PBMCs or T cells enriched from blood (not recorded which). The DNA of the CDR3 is TGTGCCAGCGGGCCGGTCGGGGCCAACGTCCTGACTTTC. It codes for CASGPVGANVLTF.